A single sample is the source of the 13 T cell receptor beta chains below, sequenced in a study of regulatory T cells in long-lasting Graves disease. Regarding time point: newly diagnosed GD, antithyroid drugs for less than 3 months. After RNA was extracted from PBMCs, the TCR library was made from it. Relying on iRepertoire HTBI primers and Arm-PCR of CDR3 regions, the team built TCR beta libraries. TCRdb ran MiXCR on the multiplex PCR reads and lists one entry per CDR3 protein. The sample includes a few hundred thousand distinct CDR3 sequences, approximately 15% of them seen just once. These data also featured in a second study, about T cells in Graves' hyperthyroidism and ophthalmopathy.

The sequencing here drew on peripheral blood mononuclear cells (PBMCs), taken at new diagnosis, from a patient treated with antithyroid drugs. All receptors derive from a man in his forties or fifties with Graves disease.

This clonotype has just one count. A read error is likely here: a far larger clone is one base away. This chain links TRBV27 with TRBJ2-3, with D perhaps given as TRBD1 or TRBD2 (5 bases each). This CDR3 has 15 residues. Germline V lookup: CDR1 MNHEY, CDR2 SMNVEV (reference sequence). DNA of the CDR3: TGTGCCAGCAGTGACTACCAGGGACGCCCAGATACGCGGTATTTT. Its protein product is CASSDYQGRPDTRYF.

There are many counts of this clonotype. This sequence joins TRBV30 and TRBJ2-1, with D unresolved. V was trimmed by 2 bases and J by 0 bases, leaving 8 bases between them. Germline lookup yields CDR1 GTSNPN and CDR2 SVGIG (reference sequence). The CDR3 loop spans 14 amino acids. CDR3 in DNA: TGTGCCTGGAGTACGGGTATCTCCTACAATGAGCAGTTCTTC. Its protein product is CAWSTGISYNEQFF. The complete variable domain, with remaining parts taken from reference TRBV30 and TRBJ2-1, reads SQTIHQWPATLVQPVGSPLSLECTVEGTSNPNLYWYRQAAGRGLQLLFYSVGIGQISSEVPQNLSASRPQDRQFILSSKKLLLSDSGFYLCAWSTGISYNEQFFGPGTRLTVL.

This clonotype was observed at least ten times. The rearrangement uses TRBV28 and TRBJ2-7; D unclear. The CDR3 loop spans 14 amino acids. Per the germline V gene, CDR1 is MDHEN and CDR2 is SYDVKM. Trimming cost V 7 bases and J 3 bases, with 16 bases left between them. This CDR3 is CASNPPGHHYEQYF. The CDR3, as DNA: TGTGCCAGCAACCCACCTGGGCACCACTACGAGCAGTACTTC.

This clonotype occurred many times. This rearrangement joins TRBV28 to TRBJ1-1; TRBD1 is a possible D gene (5 bases). V lost 10 bases and J 5 bases, leaving 20 bases between the germline ends. Germline assignment: CDR1 MDHEN and CDR2 SYDVKM. This CDR3 region has 14 residues. CDR3 in DNA: TGTGCCATTCAGGGTGGCCCCTCTTGGACTGAAGCTTTCTTT. This encodes CAIQGGPSWTEAFF.

This chain joins TRBV4-1 and TRBJ2-3, with TRBD2 identical over 7 bases. CDR1 is MGHRA, CDR2 YSYEKL, per germline. V gave up 4 bases and J gave up 4 bases; unmatched junction bases: 11. The length of the CDR3 is 16 residues. The CDR3 sequence is CASSLSHGLVADTQYF. The CDR3 DNA sequence: TGCGCCAGCAGCCTGTCCCACGGACTAGTCGCAGATACGCAGTATTTT.

The table lists this clonotype with a few counts. The chain couples TRBV29-1 to TRBJ2-7; 7 bases are a match to TRBD1. The CDR3 is 13 amino acids. Germline loops: CDR1 SQVTM, CDR2 ANQGSEA. Trimming at V came to 5 bases and at J to 0 bases, leaving 4 bases not matched to a gene. This CDR3 reads CSVLGTVSYEQYF. The CDR3 region has the DNA TGCAGCGTTTTAGGGACAGTCTCCTACGAGCAGTACTTC.

The chain uses TRBV19 and TRBJ2-7, with 9 nucleotides matching TRBD1. V trimming: 5 bases; J trimming: 10 bases; junction bases outside the gene matches: 12. Germline V gene data show CDR1 as LNHDA and CDR2 as SQIVND (reference sequence). The CDR3 consists of 14 residues. The CDR3 sequence is CASSLPGQGVLQYF. CDR3 bases: TGTGCCAGTAGTCTCCCGGGACAGGGCGTCCTTCAGTACTTC. Full variable domain (rest looked up from reference TRBV19 and TRBJ2-7): DGGITQSPKYLFRKEGQNVTLSCEQNLNHDAMYWYRQDPGQGLRLIYYSQIVNDFQKGDIAEGYSVSREKKESFPLTVTSAQKNPTAFYLCASSLPGQGVLQYFGPGTRLTVT.

This clonotype was observed many times. The gene calls are TRBV28 and TRBJ1-6; D might be TRBD1 (5 bases). The CDR3 runs to 15 residues. CDR1 is MDHEN, CDR2 SYDVKM, per germline. The V end lost 5 bases, the J end lost 3 bases, and 11 bases lay between the germline ends. CDR3: CASSTRQHYNSPLHF. The CDR3 DNA reads TGTGCCAGCAGTACCAGACAGCACTATAATTCACCCCTCCACTTT. The full variable domain, in which reference TRBV28 and TRBJ1-6 provide the parts outside the CDR3, is DVKVTQSSRYLVKRTGEKVFLECVQDMDHENMFWYRQDPGLGLRLIYFSYDVKMKEKGDIPEGYSVSREKKERFSLILESASTNQTSMYLCASSTRQHYNSPLHFGNGTRLTVT.

The sample holds many counts of this clonotype. The chain uses TRBV30 and TRBJ2-7; the match to TRBD1 covers 8 bases. This CDR3 is built from 14 residues. CDR1 and CDR2 from the germline V gene are GTSNPN and SVGIG (reference sequence). The ends lost 2 bases at V and 1 base at J; junction bases unmatched: 4. The CDR3 spells CAWSIWTGSYEQYF. The CDR3 bases are TGTGCCTGGAGTATTTGGACAGGGTCCTACGAGCAGTACTTC.

This clonotype was recorded at least ten times. The chain has TRBV29-1 and TRBJ2-5; D tentatively reads TRBD1 or TRBD2 (5 bases each). V lost 0 bases, J lost 6 bases, and 14 bases lay in between. CDR1 is SQVTM, CDR2 ANQGSEA, per germline. The CDR3 length is 14 residues. The CDR3 region has the DNA TGCAGCGTTGAAGATTTGGGGGTGGCGAAGACCCAGTACTTC. Amino acids: CSVEDLGVAKTQYF.

On this clonotype: An end of the junction does not agree with germline; a read error may underlie this. This chain joins TRBV5-1 and TRBJ2-2, with D possibly being TRBD1 (6 bases). Germline V CDR1 and CDR2: SGHRS, YFSETQ. This CDR3 spans 15 amino acids. The CDR3 is CASSSRQAYTGELFF. CDR3 bases: TGTGCCAGCAGCTCCAGACAGGCATACACCGGGGAGCTGTTTTTT.

This sequence joins TRBV7-9 and TRBJ1-3; D gene uncertain. CDR3 size: 15 residues. Trimming shortened V by 1 base and J by 0 bases, and 7 bases separated the two germline ends. Germline CDR1 and CDR2: SEHNR and FQNEAQ (reference sequence). The CDR3 loop reads CASSLGKSSGNTIYF. In nucleotides, the CDR3 is TGTGCCAGCAGCTTAGGGAAGTCCTCTGGAAACACCATATATTTT.

A word on this clonotype: This may come from a read error, since a much larger clone is one base off. V usage is TRBV30 and J usage is TRBJ2-2; TRBD1 matches at 7 bases. Germline V gives CDR1 GTSNPN, CDR2 SVGIG (reference sequence). The CDR3 runs to 13 residues. V lost 5 bases, J lost 6 bases, and 6 bases stayed unmatched. CDR3 DNA sequence: TGTGCCTGGGGCGCAGGGGGAGCCGGGGAGCTGTTTTTT. Translation gives CAWGAGGAGELFF.